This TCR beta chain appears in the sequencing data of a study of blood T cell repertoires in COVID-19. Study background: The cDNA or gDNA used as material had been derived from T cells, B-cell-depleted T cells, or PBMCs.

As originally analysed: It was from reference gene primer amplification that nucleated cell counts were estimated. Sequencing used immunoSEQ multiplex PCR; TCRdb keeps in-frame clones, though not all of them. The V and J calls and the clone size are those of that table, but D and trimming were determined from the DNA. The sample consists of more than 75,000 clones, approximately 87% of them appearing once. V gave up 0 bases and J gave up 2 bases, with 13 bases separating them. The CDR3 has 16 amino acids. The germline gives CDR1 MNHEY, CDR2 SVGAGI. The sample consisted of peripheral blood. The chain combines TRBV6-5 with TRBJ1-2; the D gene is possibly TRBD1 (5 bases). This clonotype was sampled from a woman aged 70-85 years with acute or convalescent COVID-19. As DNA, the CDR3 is TGTGCCAGCAGTTACTCGACGGGGGGAATAAACTATGGCTACACCTTC. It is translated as CASSYSTGGINYGYTF.